These 20 T cell receptor beta chains were all obtained from the same sample, sequenced in a study of identical twins. A single record per CDR3 protein comes from TCRdb applying MiXCR to the 5' RACE reads. The table includes 400,000 to 650,000 distinct CDR3 sequences, roughly a fifth detected once. These same data were also listed under a study on T cells expressing NK-cell markers.

The sequencing input was CD4+ T cells sorted from blood. These receptors originate from a woman aged 18-29 years in good health.

This clonotype was counted a few times. The V and J genes are TRBV6-5 and TRBJ1-2, with a possible D match to TRBD1 (5 bases). Trimming stripped 4 bases from V and 10 bases from J, with 13 bases between. Germline CDR1 MNHEY, CDR2 SVGAGI. The CDR3 has 12 residues. CDR3 sequence: CASSSSRGSYTF. The CDR3 nucleotides read TGTGCCAGCAGTTCCTCGCGGGGGTCCTACACCTTC.

This chain joins TRBV4-1 and TRBJ1-4; 7 bases are a match to TRBD1. J gave up 6 bases and V 6 bases, and 7 bases lay outside the gene matches. CDR3 size: 14 residues. CDR1 and CDR2 (germline): MGHRA, YSYEKL. The CDR3 spells CASRDYRGDEKLFF. The CDR3 DNA sequence: TGCGCCAGCAGAGATTACAGGGGCGATGAAAAACTGTTTTTT.

This chain links TRBV5-4 with TRBJ2-1; TRBD2 agrees at 9 bases. The V and J ends lost 10 bases and 7 bases, in that order; junction bases with no gene match: 15. Germline loops: CDR1 SGHNT, CDR2 YYREEE (reference sequence). The CDR3 length is 15 residues. CDR3 nucleotide sequence: TGTGCCTCCGGCAGGCGGGAGGGTGTTCGAAATGAGCAGTTCTTC. Amino acids: CASGRREGVRNEQFF.

V gene TRBV6-1 combines with J gene TRBJ2-6, with TRBD1 matching over 9 bases. The CDR3 consists of 15 residues. Looked up from germline, CDR1 is MNHNS and CDR2 is SASEGT. Losses at the gene ends were 6 bases for V and 4 bases for J; bases not matched to a gene: 4. This CDR3 is CASSWTGAGANVLTF. In nucleotides, the CDR3 is TGTGCCAGCAGCTGGACAGGGGCCGGGGCCAACGTCCTGACTTTC.

This clonotype was detected only a few times. The gene calls are TRBV9 and TRBJ2-3; D may be TRBD2 (6 bases). The germline CDR1 and CDR2 sequences are SGDLS and YYNGEE. Deletions cut 0 bases from V and 6 bases from J, with 14 bases between. CDR3 length equals 15 residues. The CDR3 sequence: CASSVVAVPGDTQYF. The CDR3 DNA follows: TGTGCCAGCAGCGTAGTAGCGGTTCCAGGGGATACGCAGTATTTT.

The chain recombines TRBV11-2 with TRBJ2-7; 9 bases are a match to TRBD1. The CDR3 consists of 16 residues. Germline assignment: CDR1 SGHAT and CDR2 FQNNGV. V trimming: 5 bases; J trimming: 5 bases; junction bases outside the gene matches: 13. CDR3 in amino acids: CASSTRDRVRGDEQYF. The CDR3 coding sequence is TGTGCCAGCAGCACCCGGGACAGGGTCAGAGGGGACGAGCAGTACTTC.

The chain carries TRBV20-1 and TRBJ2-7; 10 bases agree with TRBD2. V dropped 0 bases and J dropped 4; count of bases not matched to a gene: 9. Germline CDR1 is DFQATT and CDR2 is SNEGSKA (reference sequence). The CDR3 has 16 residues. The CDR3 reads CSARDQGASGSYEQYF. CDR3 nucleotides: TGCAGTGCTAGAGATCAGGGGGCTAGCGGGAGTTACGAGCAGTACTTC.

About this clonotype: An end of the junction does not agree with germline; a read error may underlie this. The chain employs TRBV20-1 and TRBJ2-2, with 8 bases fitting TRBD1. CDR3 length: 16 residues. In germline, CDR1 is DFQATT, CDR2 SNEGSKA (reference sequence). CDR3 sequence: CCARDHRQGSTGELFF. CDR3 nucleotide sequence: TGCTGTGCTAGAGATCACCGACAGGGGAGCACCGGGGAGCTGTTTTTT.

V usage is TRBV5-6 and J usage is TRBJ1-1, with no clear D. The CDR3 sequence is 14 residues long. V lost 0 bases and J 1 base, leaving 7 bases between the germline ends. Germline CDR1 SGHDT, CDR2 YYEEEE. CDR3 residues: CASSLVQKNTEAFF. In nucleotides, the CDR3 is TGTGCCAGCAGCTTGGTGCAGAAGAACACTGAAGCTTTCTTT.

This clonotype has a handful of counts. J is TRBJ2-7 and V is TRBV10-3; TRBD1 matches 7 bases. V lost 7 bases to trimming and J lost 5 bases; unmatched junction nucleotides: 8. The CDR3 runs to 13 residues. CDR1 and CDR2 (germline): ENHRY, SYGVKD. CDR3 in amino acids: CAINTGALHEQYF. CDR3 in DNA: TGTGCCATCAACACAGGGGCTCTCCACGAGCAGTACTTC.

The V call is TRBV7-2, the J call TRBJ2-3; weak D call: TRBD1 (5 bases). V lost 3 bases and J lost 5, with 12 bases in between. This CDR3 has 14 amino acids. Germline V lookup: CDR1 SGHTA, CDR2 FQGNSA. As DNA, the CDR3 is TGTGCCAGCAGCTTGGGTGGGGCTGAAGATACGCAGTATTTT. Its protein product is CASSLGGAEDTQYF.

This clonotype was detected ten times or more. The chain carries TRBV6-5 and TRBJ2-5, with D uncertain. The CDR3 runs 12 residues. Trimming removed 5 bases from V and 5 bases from J, with 9 bases in between. Germline CDR1 MNHEY, CDR2 SVGAGI. This chain's CDR3 is CASSQGPETQYF. The CDR3 DNA reads TGTGCCAGCAGTCAAGGACCGGAGACCCAGTACTTC.

This clonotype was seen a few times. One end of the junction varies from germline; a read error may be responsible. The J gene is TRBJ1-1, the V gene TRBV5-1; the match to TRBD1 covers 8 bases. The CDR3 is 15 amino acids. Germline CDR1 SGHRS, CDR2 YFSETQ. In DNA form, the CDR3 reads TGCGCCAGCAGCCTACCTGGACAGGGCAACAGTGAAGCTTTCTTT. It encodes CASSLPGQGNSEAFF.

The genes are TRBV7-9 and TRBJ1-3; D unclear. This CDR3 is 16 amino acids long. Germline values: CDR1 SEHNR, CDR2 FQNEAQ (reference sequence). V was clipped by 5 bases and J by 0 bases, with 14 bases between them. Here the CDR3 DNA reads TGTGCCAGCAGCGCATTCCGGGCACTCTCTGGAAACACCATATATTTT. Translating it yields CASSAFRALSGNTIYF.

V and J are TRBV7-9 and TRBJ2-1; 10 bases are shared with TRBD2. Trimming removed 1 base from V and 8 bases from J; junction bases left unmatched: 8. The CDR3 has 16 residues. Germline V gene sequence: CDR1 SEHNR, CDR2 FQNEAQ (reference sequence). The CDR3 here is CASSLESGRASYEQFF. The DNA for the CDR3 is TGTGCCAGCAGCTTAGAGAGCGGGAGGGCCAGTTATGAGCAGTTCTTC.

There are a few counts of this clonotype. V usage is TRBV20-1 and J usage is TRBJ2-3; maybe TRBD1 (5 bases). V was cut by 2 bases and J by 3 bases, with 9 bases left in between. Germline CDR1 DFQATT, CDR2 SNEGSKA (reference sequence). The CDR3 consists of 13 residues. Here the CDR3 DNA reads TGCAGTGCTAGATCAGGGTGGACAGATACGCAGTATTTT. This sequence encodes CSARSGWTDTQYF.

Only a few counts were recorded for this clonotype. The gene calls are TRBV5-1 and TRBJ1-2; D remains ambiguous. This CDR3 spans 15 amino acids. Germline values: CDR1 SGHRS, CDR2 YFSETQ. Trimming cost V 0 bases and J 0 bases, with 9 bases left between them. The CDR3 region is CASSLDGSANYGYTF. The DNA for the CDR3 is TGCGCCAGCAGCTTGGACGGGTCTGCTAACTATGGCTACACCTTC.

This clonotype appeared a few times. The CDR3: CSAISLGLAYGYTF. Written as DNA, the CDR3 is TGCAGCGCTATATCCTTGGGGTTAGCCTATGGCTACACCTTC. The rearrangement uses TRBV29-1 and TRBJ1-2; unclear D gene. The CDR3 has 14 residues. CDR1 and CDR2 from the germline V gene are SQVTM and ANQGSEA. Trimming took 7 bases from V and 4 from J, leaving 19 bases between them.

This sequence joins TRBV12-3 or TRBV12-4 and TRBJ2-3; TRBD2 agrees at 9 bases. The length of the CDR3 is 17 residues. Germline trimming cut 3 bases from V and 3 bases from J; bases unmatched to any gene: 10. The CDR3 DNA reads TGTGCCAGCAGTTTTGGGTCGCGGCGGGGGGGAACAGATACGCAGTATTTT. It translates to CASSFGSRRGGTDTQYF.

This clonotype was observed a handful of times. The rearrangement joins TRBV5-6 to TRBJ2-6; D is perhaps TRBD1 (6 bases). The CDR3 is 15 amino acids. The germline V and J ends were trimmed by 6 bases and 4 bases, with 14 bases remaining between them. CDR1 is SGHDT, CDR2 YYEEEE, per germline. The CDR3 is CASTYRAYGANVLTF. In nucleotides, the CDR3 is TGTGCCAGCACCTACAGGGCTTACGGGGCCAACGTCCTGACTTTC.